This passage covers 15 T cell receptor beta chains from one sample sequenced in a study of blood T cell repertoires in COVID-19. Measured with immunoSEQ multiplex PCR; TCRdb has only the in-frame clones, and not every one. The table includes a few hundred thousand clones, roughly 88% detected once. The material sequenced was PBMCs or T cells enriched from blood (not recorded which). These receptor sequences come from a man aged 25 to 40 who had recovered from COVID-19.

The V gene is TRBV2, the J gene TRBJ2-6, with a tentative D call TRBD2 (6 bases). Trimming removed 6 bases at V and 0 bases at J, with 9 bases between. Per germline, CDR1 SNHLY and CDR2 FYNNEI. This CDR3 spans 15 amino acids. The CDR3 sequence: CASSQDYSGANVLTF. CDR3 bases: TGTGCCAGCAGCCAGGACTACTCTGGGGCCAACGTCCTGACTTTC.

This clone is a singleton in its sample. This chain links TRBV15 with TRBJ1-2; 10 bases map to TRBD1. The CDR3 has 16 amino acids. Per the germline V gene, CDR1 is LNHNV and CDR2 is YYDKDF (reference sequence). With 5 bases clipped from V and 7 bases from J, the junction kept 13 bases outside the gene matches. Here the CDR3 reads CATSPDRGHVASGYTF. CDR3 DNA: TGTGCCACCAGCCCAGACAGGGGGCACGTTGCGAGTGGCTACACCTTC.

The CDR3 nucleotides are TGTGCCAGCAGCTTCCGAACGACTGTAGAAGCTTTCTTT. This codes for CASSFRTTVEAFF. The V call is TRBV7-2, the J call TRBJ1-1; D call uncertain. The CDR3 runs to 13 residues. V lost 3 bases to trimming and J lost 8 bases, with 13 bases between them. Germline loops: CDR1 SGHTA, CDR2 FQGNSA.

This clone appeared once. CDR3 sequence (DNA): TGTGCCAGCAGCTTGGACGCGGGACAGGGGTATGGCTACACCTTC. Its protein product is CASSLDAGQGYGYTF. J is TRBJ1-2 and V is TRBV5-6; 10 positions match TRBD1. This CDR3 has 15 amino acids. Per the germline V gene, CDR1 is SGHDT and CDR2 is YYEEEE. V lost 0 bases to trimming and J lost 5 bases; unmatched junction nucleotides: 4.

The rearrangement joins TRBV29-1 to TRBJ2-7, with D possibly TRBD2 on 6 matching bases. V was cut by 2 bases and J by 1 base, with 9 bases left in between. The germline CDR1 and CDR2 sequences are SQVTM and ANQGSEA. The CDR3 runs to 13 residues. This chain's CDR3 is CSVELDYSYEQYF. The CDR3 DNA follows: TGCAGCGTTGAATTGGACTATTCCTACGAGCAGTACTTC.

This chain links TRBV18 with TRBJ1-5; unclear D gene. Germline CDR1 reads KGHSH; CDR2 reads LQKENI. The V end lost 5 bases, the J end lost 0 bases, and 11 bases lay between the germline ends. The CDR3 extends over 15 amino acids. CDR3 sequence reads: CASSVAGYSNQPQHF. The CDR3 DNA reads TGTGCCAGCTCAGTGGCAGGTTATAGCAATCAGCCCCAGCATTTT.

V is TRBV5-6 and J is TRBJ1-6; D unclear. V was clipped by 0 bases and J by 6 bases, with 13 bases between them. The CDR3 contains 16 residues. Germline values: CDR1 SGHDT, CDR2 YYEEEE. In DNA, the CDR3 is TGTGCCAGCAGCTTGGCAGCGCAACCGGGTAATTCACCCCTCCACTTT. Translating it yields CASSLAAQPGNSPLHF.

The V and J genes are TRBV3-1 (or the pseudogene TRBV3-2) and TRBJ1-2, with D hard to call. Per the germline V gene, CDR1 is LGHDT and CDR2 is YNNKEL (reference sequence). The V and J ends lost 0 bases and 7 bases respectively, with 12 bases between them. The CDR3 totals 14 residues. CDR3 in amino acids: CASSQDRSASGYTF. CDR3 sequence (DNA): TGTGCCAGCAGCCAAGACAGGTCCGCATCTGGCTACACCTTC.

The CDR3 loop reads CASSEDSPYEQYF. CDR3 coding DNA: TGTGCCAGCAGTGAGGACAGTCCGTACGAGCAGTACTTC. The chain recombines TRBV12-3 or TRBV12-4 with TRBJ2-7, with D possibly being TRBD1 (6 bases). Between the trimmed V and J ends, which lost 5 bases and 4 bases, there was a span of 12 bases. CDR3 length equals 13 residues.

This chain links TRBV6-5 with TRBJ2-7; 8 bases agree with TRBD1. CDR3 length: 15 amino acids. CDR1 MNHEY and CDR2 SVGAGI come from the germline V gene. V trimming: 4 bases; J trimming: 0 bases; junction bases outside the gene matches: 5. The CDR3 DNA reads TGTGCCAGCAGTTCAGGACAGGGAATCTCCTACGAGCAGTACTTC. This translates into CASSSGQGISYEQYF.

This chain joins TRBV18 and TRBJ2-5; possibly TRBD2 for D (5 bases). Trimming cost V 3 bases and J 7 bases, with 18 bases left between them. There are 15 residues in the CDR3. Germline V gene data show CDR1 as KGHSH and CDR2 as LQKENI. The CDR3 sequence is CASSPSLVEGGTQYF. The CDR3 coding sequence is TGTGCCAGCTCACCCTCTCTTGTCGAGGGCGGGACCCAGTACTTC.

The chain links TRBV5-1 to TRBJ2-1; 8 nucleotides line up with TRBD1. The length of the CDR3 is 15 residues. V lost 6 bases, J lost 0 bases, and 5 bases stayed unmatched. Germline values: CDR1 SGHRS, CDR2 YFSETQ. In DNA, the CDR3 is TGCGCCAGCACCCCTGGACAGGGCTCCTACAATGAGCAGTTCTTC. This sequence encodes CASTPGQGSYNEQFF.

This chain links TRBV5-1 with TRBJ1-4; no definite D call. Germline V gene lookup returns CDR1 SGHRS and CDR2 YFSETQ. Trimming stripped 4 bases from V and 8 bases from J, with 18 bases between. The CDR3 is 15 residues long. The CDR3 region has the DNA TGCGCCAGCAGCCCCCGGGCCCAAGGGAGCGAAAAACTGTTTTTT. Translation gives CASSPRAQGSEKLFF.

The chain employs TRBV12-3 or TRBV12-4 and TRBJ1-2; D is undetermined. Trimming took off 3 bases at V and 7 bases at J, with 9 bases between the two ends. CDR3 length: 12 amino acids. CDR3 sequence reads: CASSFTEAGYTF. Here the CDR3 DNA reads TGTGCCAGCAGTTTCACAGAAGCTGGCTACACCTTC.

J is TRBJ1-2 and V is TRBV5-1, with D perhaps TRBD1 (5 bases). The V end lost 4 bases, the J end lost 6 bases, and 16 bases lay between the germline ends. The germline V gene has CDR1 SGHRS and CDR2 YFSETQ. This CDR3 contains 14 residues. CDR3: CASSVGGGFNGYTF. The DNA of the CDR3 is TGCGCCAGCAGCGTTGGTGGGGGGTTTAATGGCTACACCTTC.